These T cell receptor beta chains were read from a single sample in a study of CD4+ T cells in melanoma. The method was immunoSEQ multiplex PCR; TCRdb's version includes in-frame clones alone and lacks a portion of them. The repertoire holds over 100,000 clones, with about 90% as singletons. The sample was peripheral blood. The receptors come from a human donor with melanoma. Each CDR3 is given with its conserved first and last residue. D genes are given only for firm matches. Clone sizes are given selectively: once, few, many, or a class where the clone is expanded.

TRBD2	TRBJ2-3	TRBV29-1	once	CSGGTSGQVTQYF	TGCAGCGGTGGGACTAGCGGGCAGGTTACGCAGTATTTT
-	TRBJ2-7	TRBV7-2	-	CASSFDNLSYEQYF	TGTGCCAGCAGCTTTGACAACCTCTCCTACGAGCAGTACTTC
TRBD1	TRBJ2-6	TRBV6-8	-	CASRPGQVISGANVLTF	TGTGCCAGCAGACCGGGACAGGTTATCTCTGGGGCCAACGTCCTGACTTTC
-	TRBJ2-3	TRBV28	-	CASSLFRGPDTQYF	TGTGCCAGCAGTTTATTCCGGGGTCCAGATACGCAGTATTTT
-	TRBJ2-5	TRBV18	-	CASSPAPGETQYF	TGTGCCAGCTCACCTGCTCCTGGGGAGACCCAGTACTTC
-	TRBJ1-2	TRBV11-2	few	CASSLVPNYGYTF	TGTGCCAGCAGCTTAGTCCCAAACTATGGCTACACCTTC
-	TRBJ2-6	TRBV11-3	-	CASSFPDVLTF	TGTGCCAGCAGCTTTCCTGACGTCCTGACTTTC
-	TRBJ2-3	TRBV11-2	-	CASSPTGRADTQYF	TGTGCCAGCAGCCCTACAGGAAGGGCAGATACGCAGTATTTT
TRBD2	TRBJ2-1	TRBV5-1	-	CASSYTSGPYNEQFF	TGCGCCAGCAGCTATACTAGCGGGCCCTACAATGAGCAGTTCTTC
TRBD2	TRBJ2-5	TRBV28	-	CASSPPGLAKYQETQYF	TGTGCCAGCAGTCCTCCGGGACTAGCGAAGTACCAAGAGACCCAGTACTTC
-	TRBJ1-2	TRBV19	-	CASSRQDYGYTF	TGTGCCAGTAGTCGACAGGACTATGGCTACACCTTC
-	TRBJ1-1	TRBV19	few	CASSTWTDTEAFF	TGTGCCAGTAGTACCTGGACAGACACTGAAGCTTTCTTT
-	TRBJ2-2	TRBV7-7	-	CASSFHTISNTGELFF	TGTGCCAGCAGCTTTCATACTATATCGAACACCGGGGAGCTGTTTTTT
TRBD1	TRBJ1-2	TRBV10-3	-	CAISLDRGSRGYTF	TGTGCCATCAGTCTGGACAGGGGCTCCCGTGGCTACACCTTC
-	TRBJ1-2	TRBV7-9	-	CASSLGGADGYTF	TGTGCCAGCAGCCTGGGTGGGGCTGATGGCTACACCTTC
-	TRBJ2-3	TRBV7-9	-	CASSLVVGAFTDTQYF	TGTGCCAGCAGCTTAGTGGTGGGGGCCTTCACAGATACGCAGTATTTT
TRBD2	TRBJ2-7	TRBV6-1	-	CASRRAAGYEQYF	TGTGCCAGCAGAAGAGCAGCGGGGTACGAGCAGTACTTC
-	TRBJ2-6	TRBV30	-	CAWSRSGANVLTF	TGTGCCTGGAGTCGCTCTGGGGCCAACGTCCTGACTTTC
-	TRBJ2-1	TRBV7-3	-	CASSQEQGGPYNEQFF	TGTGCCAGCAGCCAAGAACAGGGAGGGCCTTACAATGAGCAGTTCTTC
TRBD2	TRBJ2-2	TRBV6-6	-	CASSSVAGVSTGELFF	TGTGCCAGCAGTTCCGTAGCGGGAGTCTCTACCGGGGAGCTGTTTTTT
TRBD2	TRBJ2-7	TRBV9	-	CASSVGLAGGSYEQYF	TGTGCCAGCAGCGTAGGACTAGCGGGAGGTTCCTACGAGCAGTACTTC
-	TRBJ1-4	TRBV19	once	CASSWRQTNEKLFF	TGTGCCAGTAGTTGGAGGCAAACTAATGAAAAACTGTTTTTT
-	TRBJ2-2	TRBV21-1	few	CASSKYRGRTGELFF	TGTGCCAGCAGCAAGTACAGGGGGCGCACCGGGGAGCTGTTTTTT
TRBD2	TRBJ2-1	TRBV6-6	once	CASRLAGPNNEQFF	TGTGCCAGCAGACTAGCGGGGCCCAACAATGAGCAGTTCTTC
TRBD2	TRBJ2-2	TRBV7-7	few	CASSFGASGVTGELFF	TGTGCCAGCAGCTTCGGGGCTAGCGGTGTCACCGGGGAGCTGTTTTTT
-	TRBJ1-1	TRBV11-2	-	CASSFRATNTEAFF	TGTGCCAGCAGCTTTCGGGCAACGAACACTGAAGCTTTCTTT
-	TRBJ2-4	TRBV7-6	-	CASSLGGAPNIQYF	TGTGCCAGCAGCTTAGGGGGGGCCCCGAACATTCAGTACTTC
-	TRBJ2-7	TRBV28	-	CASRSVTKAYEQYF	TGTGCCAGCAGATCAGTGACAAAAGCCTACGAGCAGTACTTC
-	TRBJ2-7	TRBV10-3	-	CAMGTETYEQYF	TGTGCCATGGGAACTGAAACCTACGAGCAGTACTTC
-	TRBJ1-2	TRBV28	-	CASSLRRGGAVGYTF	TGTGCCAGCAGTTTAAGGCGTGGGGGCGCGGTTGGCTACACCTTC
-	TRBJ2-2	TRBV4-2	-	CASSQVVSGELFF	TGTGCCAGCAGCCAAGTGGTGTCCGGGGAGCTGTTTTTT
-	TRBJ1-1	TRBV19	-	CASSSGVGNTEAFF	TGTGCCAGTAGTAGCGGGGTTGGGAACACTGAAGCTTTCTTT
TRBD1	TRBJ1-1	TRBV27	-	CASSRRTGWGRPHTEAFF	TGTGCCAGCAGCCGGAGGACAGGGTGGGGTCGTCCACACACTGAAGCTTTCTTT
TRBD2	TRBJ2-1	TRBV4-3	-	CASSQERLAVDNEQFF	TGCGCCAGCAGCCAAGAGAGACTAGCGGTCGACAATGAGCAGTTCTTC
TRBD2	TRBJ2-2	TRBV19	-	CASRRSGGAPNTGELFF	TGTGCCAGTAGGAGGAGCGGGGGGGCCCCGAACACCGGGGAGCTGTTTTTT
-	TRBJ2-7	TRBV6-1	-	CASSEIGENEQYF	TGTGCCAGCAGTGAAATCGGGGAAAACGAGCAGTACTTC
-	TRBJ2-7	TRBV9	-	CASSPATALEQYF	TGTGCCAGCAGCCCCGCGACAGCCCTCGAGCAGTACTTC
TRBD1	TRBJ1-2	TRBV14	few	CASSKRTGDNGYTF	TGTGCCAGCAGCAAACGGACAGGTGACAATGGCTACACCTTC
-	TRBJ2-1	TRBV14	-	CASSIRTGGGFNNEQFF	TGTGCCAGCAGCATCCGGACGGGAGGGGGCTTTAACAATGAGCAGTTCTTC
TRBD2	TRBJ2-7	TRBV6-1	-	CASSEGPGGSYEQYF	TGTGCCAGCAGTGAAGGTCCGGGGGGCTCCTACGAGCAGTACTTC
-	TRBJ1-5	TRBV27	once	CASSLSGTAGSPPQHF	TGTGCCAGCAGTTTATCGGGGACGGCCGGGAGTCCTCCCCAGCATTTT
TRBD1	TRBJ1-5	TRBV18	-	CASSPETGGFKPQHF	TGTGCCAGCTCACCAGAGACAGGGGGCTTTAAGCCCCAGCATTTT
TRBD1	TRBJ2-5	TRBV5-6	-	CASSMGWDRVETQYF	TGTGCCAGCAGCATGGGCTGGGACAGGGTGGAGACCCAGTACTTC
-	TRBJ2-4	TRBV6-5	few	CASTPRAGDIQYF	TGTGCCAGCACCCCCCGGGCAGGCGACATTCAGTACTTC
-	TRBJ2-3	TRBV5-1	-	CASSFAGAGTDTQYF	TGCGCCAGCAGCTTTGCAGGGGCGGGCACAGATACGCAGTATTTT
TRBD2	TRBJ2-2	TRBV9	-	CASSVSGGIGELFF	TGTGCCAGCAGCGTATCGGGGGGGATCGGGGAGCTGTTTTTT
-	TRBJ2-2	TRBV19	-	CASSMGTGNTGELFF	TGTGCCAGTAGTATGGGAACGGGGAACACCGGGGAGCTGTTTTTT
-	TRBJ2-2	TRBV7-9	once	CASSLQGATGELFF	TGTGCCAGCAGCTTACAGGGTGCCACCGGGGAGCTGTTTTTT
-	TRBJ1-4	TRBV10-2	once	CASRGDFEEKLFF	TGCGCCAGCAGAGGGGATTTCGAGGAAAAACTGTTTTTT
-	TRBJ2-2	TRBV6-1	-	CASRVGLGGTGELFF	TGTGCCAGCAGGGTCGGCCTGGGCGGGACCGGGGAGCTGTTTTTT
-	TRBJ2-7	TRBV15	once	CATSRKVTGARQPRQQYF	TGTGCCACCAGCAGAAAAGTGACCGGGGCCAGACAACCTAGGCAGCAGTACTTC
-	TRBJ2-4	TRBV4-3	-	CASSQDSGSGAKNIQYF	TGCGCCAGCAGCCAAGATTCCGGGAGCGGTGCCAAAAACATTCAGTACTTC
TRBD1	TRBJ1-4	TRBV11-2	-	CASAQGARVANEKLFF	TGTGCCAGCGCTCAGGGGGCGCGGGTGGCTAATGAAAAACTGTTTTTT
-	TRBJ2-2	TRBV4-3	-	CASSQDYGRDTGELFF	TGCGCCAGCAGCCAAGATTACGGCAGAGACACCGGGGAGCTGTTTTTT
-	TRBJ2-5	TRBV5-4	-	CASSLVGGETQYF	TGTGCCAGCAGCTTGGTAGGGGGAGAGACCCAGTACTTC
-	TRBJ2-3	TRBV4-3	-	CASSQEGPRGLTDTQYF	TGCGCCAGCAGCCAAGAGGGCCCACGGGGCCTCACAGATACGCAGTATTTT
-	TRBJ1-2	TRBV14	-	CASSPGLGYGYTF	TGTGCCAGCAGCCCCGGACTCGGCTATGGCTACACCTTC
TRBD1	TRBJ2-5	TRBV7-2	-	CASSLRQGARETQYF	TGTGCCAGCAGCTTAAGACAGGGGGCAAGGGAGACCCAGTACTTC
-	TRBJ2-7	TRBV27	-	CASSLQGNYEQYF	TGTGCCAGCAGTTTGCAGGGGAACTACGAGCAGTACTTC